The 27 T cell receptor beta chains reported below all come from one sample, sequenced in a study of T cell responses to AZD1222 COVID-19 vaccine (TCRdb year 2021). The sample's time point label, decoded: baseline before first vaccination. Library preparation employed the immunoSEQ multiplex PCR assay. TCRdb limited this immuneACCESS table to in-frame rearrangements with V and J called. A share of clones is missing; checked studies link under half to unresolved V genes, and the rest is unexplained. This sample lists around 100,000 clones; roughly 90% were detected once. About 1.2% of the sample belongs to the ten largest clones. Sample: peripheral blood, taken on day 0 of AZD1222 vaccination. The receptors come from an adult in good health.

V is TRBV10-3 and J is TRBJ2-5; D uncertain. This CDR3 spans 11 amino acids. Trimming took 3 bases from V and 4 from J, leaving 3 bases between them. In germline, CDR1 is ENHRY, CDR2 SYGVKD. CDR3 protein: CAISDGETQYF. The CDR3 bases are TGTGCCATCAGTGACGGAGAGACCCAGTACTTC.

This clone was counted a few times. The chain joins TRBV27 to TRBJ1-6; perhaps TRBD1 as D (5 bases). This CDR3 has 15 amino acids. The V gene lost 4 bases and the J gene lost 5 bases, with 12 bases spanning the gap. Per the germline V gene, CDR1 is MNHEY and CDR2 is SMNVEV (reference sequence). In DNA form, the CDR3 reads TGTGCCAGCAGTTACACTTGGGACCATAATTCACCCCTCCACTTT. The encoded protein is CASSYTWDHNSPLHF.

This chain uses TRBV11-3 with TRBJ2-2; D gene unclear. CDR1 SGHNT and CDR2 YENEEA come from the germline V gene. V was clipped by 3 bases and J by 2 bases, with 7 bases between them. CDR3 size: 14 residues. As DNA, the CDR3 is TGTGCCAGCAGCTTGAGGAAAAACACCGGGGAGCTGTTTTTT. Its protein product is CASSLRKNTGELFF.

The DNA for the CDR3 is TGTGCCACCTCCGGCCGGGGCAGGGGTGAGGAGACCCAGTACTTC. It yields the protein CATSGRGRGEETQYF. V and J are TRBV15 and TRBJ2-5; D may be TRBD1 (6 bases). This CDR3 has 15 residues. The ends were cut back, 8 bases at V and 5 bases at J, with 21 bases in the middle. Germline V gene lookup returns CDR1 LNHNV and CDR2 YYDKDF (reference sequence). The variable domain in full, with the rest retrieved from reference TRBV15 and TRBJ2-5, is DAMVIQNPRYQVTQFGKPVTLSCSQTLNHNVMYWYQQKSSQAPKLLFHYYDKDFNNEADTPDNFQSRRPNTSFCFLDIRSPGLGDTAMYLCATSGRGRGEETQYFGPGTRLLVL.

The chain carries TRBV7-2 and TRBJ1-2; 9 bases fit TRBD1. CDR1 and CDR2 (germline): SGHTA, FQGNSA. The V and J ends lost 5 bases and 2 bases, in that order; junction bases with no gene match: 9. The CDR3 has 16 amino acids. CDR3 nucleotides: TGTGCCAGCAGCCCTAGGACAGGGGAGACGAACTATGGCTACACCTTC. Protein sequence: CASSPRTGETNYGYTF.

The chain joins TRBV19 to TRBJ1-6; a possible D gene is TRBD1 (6 bases). Trimming took off 4 bases at V and 5 bases at J, with 12 bases between the two ends. CDR3 length equals 15 residues. Germline V CDR1 and CDR2: LNHDA, SQIVND (reference sequence). DNA for the CDR3: TGTGCCAGTAGTACCCGGGAGGGGGATAATTCACCCCTCCACTTT. Translated: CASSTREGDNSPLHF.

This rearrangement joins TRBV3-1 (or the pseudogene TRBV3-2) to TRBJ1-4, with 7 bases that match TRBD1. Germline trimming cut 3 bases from V and 4 bases from J; bases unmatched to any gene: 5. Per germline, CDR1 LGHDT and CDR2 YNNKEL (reference sequence). The CDR3 totals 15 residues. The CDR3 DNA follows: TGTGCCAGCAGCCAGGAACAGGGGAGTAATGAAAAACTGTTTTTT. Residues: CASSQEQGSNEKLFF.

The rearrangement uses TRBV19 and TRBJ1-2, with D hard to call. V lost 5 bases, J lost 6 bases, and 22 bases lay in between. The CDR3 totals 16 residues. Germline values: CDR1 LNHDA, CDR2 SQIVND (reference sequence). The CDR3 protein is CASSAYSVDLRDGYTF. As DNA, the CDR3 is TGTGCCAGTAGTGCCTACTCCGTGGACCTGAGGGATGGCTACACCTTC.

The V and J genes are TRBV18 and TRBJ1-4; TRBD1 might be the D (6 bases). This CDR3 is built from 13 residues. With 8 bases removed from V and 6 bases from J, the gap between germline ends came to 13 bases. The germline gives CDR1 KGHSH, CDR2 LQKENI. The CDR3 nucleotides read TGTGCCAGCCGAGGGGGGCTGGATGAAAAACTGTTTTTT. Its translation is CASRGGLDEKLFF.

The rearrangement links TRBV11-3 to TRBJ2-1, with D possibly TRBD2 on 5 matching bases. The CDR3 is made up of 17 amino acids. The germline V gene has CDR1 SGHNT and CDR2 YENEEA. V lost 0 bases, J lost 0 bases, and 12 bases lay in between. CDR3 nucleotides: TGTGCCAGCAGCTTAGATCTGAGGAGGAGCTCCTACAATGAGCAGTTCTTC. It encodes CASSLDLRRSSYNEQFF.

CDR3 in DNA: TGTGCCAGCAGCTTAGTCCGGGGTAACAATGAGCAGTTCTTC. Its translation: CASSLVRGNNEQFF. The chain has TRBV7-9 and TRBJ2-1; TRBD2 is a possible D gene (5 bases). There are 14 residues in the CDR3. Trimming shortened V by 1 base and J by 5 bases, and 9 bases separated the two germline ends. Germline assignment: CDR1 SEHNR and CDR2 FQNEAQ (reference sequence).

The genes are TRBV7-9 and TRBJ1-2, with a tentative D call TRBD1 (5 bases). CDR1 SEHNR and CDR2 FQNEAQ come from the germline V gene (reference sequence). Trimming shortened V by 6 bases and J by 1 base, and 9 bases separated the two germline ends. The CDR3 is made up of 13 amino acids. The CDR3 protein is CASSARDNYGYTF. CDR3 bases: TGTGCCAGCAGTGCCAGGGATAACTATGGCTACACCTTC.

This chain links TRBV9 with TRBJ2-1; 15 positions match TRBD2. This CDR3 has 20 amino acids. Germline values: CDR1 SGDLS, CDR2 YYNGEE. J was trimmed by 5 bases and V by 0 bases; bases with no gene match: 12. The CDR3 spells CASSVAGLAGGPHRDNEQFF. The CDR3 DNA reads TGTGCCAGCAGCGTAGCAGGACTAGCGGGAGGGCCGCACCGAGACAATGAGCAGTTCTTC.

The V call is TRBV27, the J call TRBJ1-1; weak D call: TRBD1 (5 bases). The V end lost 2 bases, the J end lost 3 bases, and 10 bases lay between the germline ends. Germline V gives CDR1 MNHEY, CDR2 SMNVEV (reference sequence). There are 14 residues in the CDR3. CDR3 bases: TGTGCCAGCAGTTTACACAGGTGGGACACTGAAGCTTTCTTT. Translated, it gives CASSLHRWDTEAFF.

V is TRBV5-6 and J is TRBJ2-7; 9 bases map to TRBD1. Germline lookup yields CDR1 SGHDT and CDR2 YYEEEE. V shed 3 bases and J 2 bases; nucleotides not matched to a gene: 9. The CDR3 runs 16 residues. This CDR3 is CASSSLTDRGPYEQYF. The CDR3 DNA sequence: TGTGCCAGCAGCTCCCTAACGGACAGGGGCCCCTACGAGCAGTACTTC.

The chain is built from TRBV7-6 and TRBJ2-3; D is tentatively TRBD1 or TRBD2 (5 bases each). This CDR3 contains 14 residues. Germline-derived CDR1 and CDR2 are SGHVS and FNYEAQ. The V and J ends lost 5 bases and 1 base respectively, with 10 bases between them. CDR3 loop: CASSPRGGTDTQYF. The DNA for the CDR3 is TGTGCCAGCAGCCCCCGAGGGGGCACAGATACGCAGTATTTT.

V and J are TRBV29-1 and TRBJ1-1; TRBD1 is a possible D gene (5 bases). This CDR3 contains 13 residues. V was pared by 6 bases and J by 3 bases, with 14 bases between. Germline V CDR1 and CDR2: SQVTM, ANQGSEA. CDR3 loop: CSVPADSHTEAFF. The CDR3 DNA follows: TGCAGCGTCCCGGCCGACAGTCACACTGAAGCTTTCTTT.

As for this clone: This CDR3 is also generated by other DNA sequences in the sample. The chain employs TRBV7-2 and TRBJ1-2; D not certain. Germline V CDR1 and CDR2: SGHTA, FQGNSA. V lost 3 bases and J 4 bases, leaving 6 bases between the germline ends. The CDR3 covers 12 residues. The CDR3 region has the DNA TGTGCCAGCAGCTTGGACTCCTATGGCTACACCTTC. This gives the protein CASSLDSYGYTF.

This chain links TRBV7-9 with TRBJ2-2; D remains unclear. V was trimmed by 0 bases and J by 3 bases, leaving 8 bases between them. Germline V CDR1 and CDR2: SEHNR, FQNEAQ (reference sequence). This CDR3 region has 15 residues. The CDR3 loop reads CASSLARSDTGELFF. The CDR3 bases are TGTGCCAGCAGCTTAGCGCGCTCAGACACCGGGGAGCTGTTTTTT. The full variable domain, with the rest looked up from reference TRBV7-9 and TRBJ2-2, is DTGVSQNPRHKITKRGQNVTFRCDPISEHNRLYWYRQTLGQGPEFLTYFQNEAQLEKSRLLSDRFSAERPKGSFSTLEIQRTEQGDSAMYLCASSLARSDTGELFFGEGSRLTVL.

This clone has a single count. This chain uses TRBV4-1 with TRBJ2-2, with unresolved D. This CDR3 is 19 amino acids long. Germline V lookup: CDR1 MGHRA, CDR2 YSYEKL. Trimming took 1 base from V and 7 from J, leaving 25 bases between them. CDR3 region: CASSQAADTFSRLIGELFF. The CDR3 DNA sequence: TGCGCCAGCAGCCAAGCTGCGGATACTTTCAGTAGGCTGATCGGGGAGCTGTTTTTT.

With respect to this clone: Other DNA sequences within the sample encode an identical CDR3. The chain uses TRBV3-1 (or the pseudogene TRBV3-2) and TRBJ2-2; 7 positions agree with TRBD2. The CDR3 has 14 amino acids. V was pared by 1 base and J by 4 bases, with 0 bases of the junction left unmatched. Germline V gives CDR1 LGHDT, CDR2 YNNKEL (reference sequence). CDR3 in DNA: TGTGCCAGCAGCCAAGGGGGGGGCACCGGGGAGCTGTTTTTT. It encodes CASSQGGGTGELFF.

This chain links TRBV6-6 with TRBJ1-5; D possibly corresponds to TRBD1 (5 bases). V lost 2 bases and J 4 bases, leaving 15 bases between the germline ends. The CDR3 consists of 16 residues. Germline V gene sequence: CDR1 MNHNY, CDR2 SVGAGI (reference sequence). CDR3 sequence (DNA): TGTGCCAGCAGTTACCCCGCGGGTGGGGGGAATCAGCCCCAGCATTTT. Translating gives CASSYPAGGGNQPQHF.

The chain carries TRBV20-1 and TRBJ1-1; D gene uncertain. CDR1 DFQATT and CDR2 SNEGSKA come from the germline V gene (reference sequence). Trimming shortened V by 7 bases and J by 8 bases, and 11 bases separated the two germline ends. This CDR3 has 10 residues. CDR3: CSVGREEAFF. The CDR3 coding sequence is TGCAGTGTGGGGAGGGAGGAAGCTTTCTTT.

This clone was seen more than once but under ten times. J is TRBJ2-7 and V is TRBV11-2; 7 positions agree with TRBD2. The V gene end was trimmed by 1 base and the J gene end by 3 bases; junction bases not matched to a gene: 12. Germline CDR1 reads SGHAT; CDR2 reads FQNNGV. The CDR3 runs to 17 residues. For the CDR3, the DNA is TGTGCCAGCAGCTTAGTGATGGGCGGGAGCCTCCACTACGAGCAGTACTTC. Amino acid sequence: CASSLVMGGSLHYEQYF.

This chain joins TRBV7-2 and TRBJ2-7; 9 bases line up with TRBD1. In germline, CDR1 is SGHTA, CDR2 FQGNSA. V was pared by 0 bases and J by 3 bases, with 3 bases of the junction left unmatched. The CDR3 covers 15 residues. The CDR3 region has the DNA TGTGCCAGCAGCTTAGCCGGGACAGGGAACTACGAGCAGTACTTC. It encodes CASSLAGTGNYEQYF.

The chain combines TRBV2 with TRBJ1-5; TRBD1 is a possible D gene (6 bases). V lost 7 bases to trimming and J lost 3 bases, with 10 bases between them. The germline V gene encodes CDR1 SNHLY and CDR2 FYNNEI. CDR3 length equals 13 residues. The CDR3 DNA follows: TGTGCCAGCACCAGGGACATCAATCAGCCCCAGCATTTT. Translation: CASTRDINQPQHF.

V usage is TRBV19 and J usage is TRBJ1-1, with D hard to call. This CDR3 is 14 amino acids long. V lost 3 bases and J 4 bases, leaving 12 bases between the germline ends. Germline V lookup: CDR1 LNHDA, CDR2 SQIVND (reference sequence). The CDR3 spells CASSIPRGPTEAFF. The CDR3 DNA reads TGTGCCAGTAGTATCCCCCGAGGTCCCACTGAAGCTTTCTTT. Filled out from reference TRBV19 and TRBJ1-1, the complete variable domain reads DGGITQSPKYLFRKEGQNVTLSCEQNLNHDAMYWYRQDPGQGLRLIYYSQIVNDFQKGDIAEGYSVSREKKESFPLTVTSAQKNPTAFYLCASSIPRGPTEAFFGQGTRLTVV.